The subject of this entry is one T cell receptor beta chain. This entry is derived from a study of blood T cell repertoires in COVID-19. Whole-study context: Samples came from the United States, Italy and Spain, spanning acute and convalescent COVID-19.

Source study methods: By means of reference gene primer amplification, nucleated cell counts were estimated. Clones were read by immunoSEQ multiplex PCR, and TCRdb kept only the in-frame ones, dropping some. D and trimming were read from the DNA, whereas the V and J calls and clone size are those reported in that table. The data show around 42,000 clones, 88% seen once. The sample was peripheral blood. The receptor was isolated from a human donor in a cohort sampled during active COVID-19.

CDR3 sequence (DNA): TGTGCCAGCAGTGTAGACGCGTCACAGGGCGTCGCCGTTAGCAATCAGCCCCAGCATTTT. Protein product: CASSVDASQGVAVSNQPQHF. This chain uses TRBV2 with TRBJ1-5; D perhaps matches TRBD1 (6 bases). CDR1 is SNHLY, CDR2 FYNNEI, per germline. CDR3 length: 20 amino acids. V lost 4 bases and J lost 0, with 25 bases in between. Using reference TRBV2 and TRBJ1-5 for the parts outside the CDR3, the full variable domain is EPEVTQTPSHQVTQMGQEVILRCVPISNHLYFYWYRQILGQKVEFLVSFYNNEISEKSEIFDDQFSVERPDGSNFTLKIRSTKLEDSAMYFCASSVDASQGVAVSNQPQHFGDGTRLSIL.